This passage covers 22 T cell receptor beta chains from one sample sequenced in a study of blood T cell repertoires in COVID-19. TCRdb's table, derived via immunoSEQ multiplex PCR, lists solely in-frame clones and lacks some. The sample has about 300,000 clones, around nine tenths seen once; the top ten hold over 1%. Input material: peripheral blood. The receptors originated from a man between 65 and 85 years old with acute or convalescent COVID-19.

About this clone itself: Other nucleotide sequences in the sample specify the same CDR3. V gene TRBV5-1 combines with J gene TRBJ2-1, with 10 bases fitting TRBD2. This CDR3 spans 15 amino acids. The ends lost 4 bases at V and 1 base at J; junction bases unmatched: 2. The germline V gene has CDR1 SGHRS and CDR2 YFSETQ. The CDR3 coding sequence is TGCGCCAGCAGCCTGGGACTAGCGTCCTACAATGAGCAGTTCTTC. Translated, it gives CASSLGLASYNEQFF.

The chain has TRBV7-2 and TRBJ2-5; 8 bases fit TRBD1. V was clipped by 1 base and J by 4 bases; unmatched bases: 2. The CDR3 spans 14 residues. CDR1 is SGHTA and CDR2 is FQGNSA in the germline V gene. The CDR3 here is CASSLGGQAETQYF. The CDR3 DNA is TGTGCCAGCAGCTTAGGGGGACAGGCAGAGACCCAGTACTTC.

This clone showed up just once. Distinct nucleotide sequences in the sample also encode this CDR3. The rearrangement links TRBV30 to TRBJ2-3; D not certain. The CDR3 covers 12 residues. Trimming removed 0 bases from V and 5 bases from J, with 6 bases in between. Germline-derived CDR1 and CDR2 are GTSNPN and SVGIG (reference sequence). In DNA, the CDR3 is TGTGCCTGGAGTGTATCGCGAGATACGCAGTATTTT. Encoded protein: CAWSVSRDTQYF.

This clone was seen a few times. The chain carries TRBV6-6 and TRBJ2-7, with 10 positions matching TRBD2. CDR1 and CDR2 (germline): MNHNY, SVGAGI (reference sequence). J gave up 7 bases and V 2 bases, and 11 bases lay outside the gene matches. The CDR3 runs 16 residues. The CDR3 DNA reads TGTGCCAGCAGTTACGACCTTACTAGCGGGATAGGTGAGCAGTACTTC. Its protein product is CASSYDLTSGIGEQYF.

V and J are TRBV2 and TRBJ1-4, with D unclear. V lost 7 bases and J lost 5, with 11 bases in between. CDR3 length: 13 amino acids. CDR1 and CDR2 (germline): SNHLY, FYNNEI. The CDR3 loop is CASIELQNEKLFF. CDR3 coding DNA: TGTGCCAGCATTGAGCTCCAGAATGAAAAACTGTTTTTT.

This clone has a single count. CDR3 in DNA: TGTGCCAGCAGTTACTCGCAGGGCTACAATGAGCAGTTCTTC. Translating it yields CASSYSQGYNEQFF. The rearrangement links TRBV6-5 to TRBJ2-1; maybe TRBD1 (5 bases). Germline V gene sequence: CDR1 MNHEY, CDR2 SVGAGI. This CDR3 has 14 residues. The V gene lost 0 bases and the J gene lost 3 bases, with 6 bases spanning the gap.

The chain has TRBV19 and TRBJ2-2; D is possibly TRBD2 (5 bases). The germline V gene has CDR1 LNHDA and CDR2 SQIVND (reference sequence). V lost 3 bases to trimming and J lost 2 bases, with 7 bases between them. This CDR3 spans 14 amino acids. The CDR3 protein is CASSIGLNTGELFF. CDR3 sequence (DNA): TGTGCCAGTAGTATCGGACTTAACACCGGGGAGCTGTTTTTT.

The chain couples TRBV12-3 or TRBV12-4 to TRBJ2-7; no definite D call. Deletions cut 6 bases from V and 4 bases from J, with 13 bases between. The CDR3 extends over 13 amino acids. The CDR3 nucleotides read TGTGCCAGCAGACCATCAGCGCTTTACGAGCAGTACTTC. Residues: CASRPSALYEQYF.

V is TRBV2 and J is TRBJ2-1, with 7 bases lining up with TRBD2. CDR3 length: 15 amino acids. Germline CDR1 SNHLY, CDR2 FYNNEI. Trimming took 4 bases from V and 0 from J; bases not matched to a gene: 3. The CDR3 sequence: CASSAWGGSYNEQFF. For the CDR3, the DNA is TGTGCCAGCAGTGCTTGGGGGGGCTCCTACAATGAGCAGTTCTTC.

This clone was seen more than once but under ten times. The chain has TRBV20-1 and TRBJ1-6, with D maybe TRBD1 (6 bases). With 3 bases removed from V and 9 bases from J, the gap between germline ends came to 18 bases. The CDR3 sequence is 15 residues long. CDR1 and CDR2 from the germline V gene are DFQATT and SNEGSKA (reference sequence). The CDR3 DNA reads TGCAGTGCTAGTCTTCAGGCAGGGGATGTTTCACCCCTCCACTTT. Translating gives CSASLQAGDVSPLHF.

This clone was counted many times. This chain connects TRBV5-1 to TRBJ1-2; D remains ambiguous. The CDR3 has 13 amino acids. Trimming left V 0 bases short and J 5 bases short, with 8 bases between. CDR1 is SGHRS and CDR2 is YFSETQ in the germline V gene. The DNA for the CDR3 is TGCGCCAGCAGCTTGGGACACCTTTATGGCTACACCTTC. This gives the protein CASSLGHLYGYTF.

The chain links TRBV7-2 to TRBJ1-4; D remains unclear. The CDR3 totals 16 residues. V lost 5 bases, J lost 0 bases, and 13 bases lay in between. In germline, CDR1 is SGHTA, CDR2 FQGNSA. CDR3 amino acids: CASSPAGIATNEKLFF. CDR3 coding DNA: TGTGCCAGCAGCCCAGCGGGGATAGCAACTAATGAAAAACTGTTTTTT.

There are a few counts of this clone. The chain has TRBV9 and TRBJ2-1; D not resolved. With 0 bases removed from V and 0 bases from J, the gap between germline ends came to 7 bases. CDR1 and CDR2 from the germline V gene are SGDLS and YYNGEE. The CDR3 has 15 residues. CDR3 coding DNA: TGTGCCAGCAGCGTAGATACGAGCTCCTACAATGAGCAGTTCTTC. Protein: CASSVDTSSYNEQFF.

This chain links TRBV4-3 with TRBJ1-3; the D is unclear. The CDR3 is 14 amino acids. The V gene's germline CDR1 is LGHNA and CDR2 YSLEER. The germline V and J ends were trimmed by 0 bases and 4 bases, with 7 bases remaining between them. In nucleotides, the CDR3 is TGCGCCAGCAGCCAAGACACCCGGGGAAACACCATATATTTT. This codes for CASSQDTRGNTIYF.

The chain uses TRBV7-8 and TRBJ2-5, with 8 bases lining up with TRBD2. The CDR3 is 14 residues long. After removal of 3 bases from V and 5 bases from J, the junction contained 5 bases not matched to a gene. Germline V gene data show CDR1 as SGHVS and CDR2 as FQNEAQ. CDR3 nucleotides: TGTGCCAGCAGCTTGTACGGGAGGGGGGAGACCCAGTACTTC. It encodes CASSLYGRGETQYF.

The chain employs TRBV28 and TRBJ2-7; no clear D gene. Germline V gene data show CDR1 as MDHEN and CDR2 as SYDVKM. V lost 2 bases and J lost 7, with 12 bases in between. The CDR3 spans 13 residues. The CDR3: CASSLSSVREQYF. DNA of the CDR3: TGTGCCAGCAGTTTAAGCTCCGTTCGGGAGCAGTACTTC. The entire variable domain, with the rest obtained from reference TRBV28 and TRBJ2-7, is as follows: DVKVTQSSRYLVKRTGEKVFLECVQDMDHENMFWYRQDPGLGLRLIYFSYDVKMKEKGDIPEGYSVSREKKERFSLILESASTNQTSMYLCASSLSSVREQYFGPGTRLTVT.

This clone occurred once. The rearrangement links TRBV28 to TRBJ1-1; D is ambiguous. V was pared by 7 bases and J by 1 base, with 16 bases between. The germline CDR1 and CDR2 sequences are MDHEN and SYDVKM. This CDR3 is built from 15 residues. This CDR3 reads CASKSPELANTEAFF. The DNA for the CDR3 is TGTGCCAGCAAGTCGCCAGAACTAGCGAACACTGAAGCTTTCTTT. Full variable domain (missing parts from reference TRBV28 and TRBJ1-1): DVKVTQSSRYLVKRTGEKVFLECVQDMDHENMFWYRQDPGLGLRLIYFSYDVKMKEKGDIPEGYSVSREKKERFSLILESASTNQTSMYLCASKSPELANTEAFFGQGTRLTVV.

The chain recombines TRBV27 with TRBJ2-5; TRBD1 might be the D (6 bases). The CDR3 length is 13 residues. Germline V gives CDR1 MNHEY, CDR2 SMNVEV (reference sequence). The germline V and J ends were trimmed by 3 bases and 5 bases, with 10 bases remaining between them. The CDR3 sequence: CASSLARGETQYF. As DNA, the CDR3 is TGTGCCAGCAGTTTGGCTAGGGGGGAGACCCAGTACTTC.

The gene calls are TRBV7-2 and TRBJ1-5; D not certain. Germline V CDR1 and CDR2: SGHTA, FQGNSA. Trimming shortened V by 3 bases and J by 0 bases, and 6 bases separated the two germline ends. The CDR3 is 14 amino acids. CDR3 DNA sequence: TGTGCCAGCAGCTTTGCAGATAGCAATCAGCCCCAGCATTTT. Protein: CASSFADSNQPQHF.

This chain uses TRBV20-1 with TRBJ1-5, with TRBD1 matching 12 bases. Germline lookup yields CDR1 DFQATT and CDR2 SNEGSKA (reference sequence). The CDR3 is 17 residues long. Trimming at V came to 3 bases and at J to 2 bases, leaving 8 bases not matched to a gene. CDR3 amino acids: CSASRDRGRGGNQPQHF. The CDR3 nucleotides are TGCAGTGCTAGTCGGGACAGGGGGCGAGGAGGCAATCAGCCCCAGCATTTT.

The chain recombines TRBV12-3 or TRBV12-4 with TRBJ1-6; 9 bases line up with TRBD1. The CDR3 is 13 amino acids. V lost 6 bases, J lost 9 bases, and 3 bases stayed unmatched. CDR3 coding DNA: TGTGCCAGCAGAACGACAGGGGGTTCACCCCTCCACTTT. Translating it yields CASRTTGGSPLHF.

This rearrangement joins TRBV6-4 to TRBJ1-1; D gene ambiguous. V was trimmed by 8 bases and J by 0 bases, leaving 13 bases between them. The CDR3 has 14 amino acids. Germline values: CDR1 MRHNA, CDR2 SNTAGT. The CDR3, as DNA: TGTGCCAGCTTAGGTTTGGGCATGAACACTGAAGCTTTCTTT. Translation: CASLGLGMNTEAFF.